This is a list of T cell receptor beta chains from one sample in a study of blood T cells in healthy people across ages. TCRdb processed the 5' RACE reads anew with MiXCR; each CDR3 protein has one entry. Altogether some 800,000 distinct CDR3 sequences are present, under 45% being singletons, with the ten largest covering roughly 18%. The specimen sequenced was blood. The source is a man between 60 and 75 years old in good health. CDR3s leave out the opening cysteine and the closing phenylalanine or tryptophan. A D gene is named only where the DNA matches it firmly.

12	.	TRBJ1-2	TRBV11-1	ASSSYDTSYGYT
11	.	TRBJ2-5	TRBV14	ASSGWTAETQY
12	.	TRBJ2-3	TRBV7-2	ASSHRVGADTQY
13	.	TRBJ2-3	TRBV20-1	SAREGAVPTDTQY
10	.	TRBJ2-7	TRBV4-3	ASSPTGTEQY
13	TRBD2	TRBJ2-1	TRBV11-3	ASDGGLAGGLERF
13	.	TRBJ1-4	TRBV2	ASSAGGGTNEKLF
16	TRBD2	TRBJ2-1	TRBV11-2	ASSLLTRGTRDIREQF
13	.	TRBJ2-7	TRBV7-2	ASSPRTHSSYEQY
12	.	TRBJ2-3	TRBV3-1	ASTYLGKQDTQY
14	TRBD1	TRBJ1-2	TRBV12-3/TRBV12-4	ASRKAGTGGSYGYT
10	.	TRBJ1-2	TRBV2	ASDASNYGYT
10	.	TRBJ2-7	TRBV18	ASSPDSPKQY
11	TRBD1	TRBJ1-4	TRBV5-1	ASTQGEGEKLF
11	.	TRBJ1-5	TRBV7-6	ASSADGNQPQH
12	.	TRBJ1-4	TRBV3-1	ASSHRGANEKLF
12	TRBD1	TRBJ2-3	TRBV29-1	SVSYRGRTDTQY
15	.	TRBJ2-1	TRBV20-1	SAIVQGVRLSYNEQF
13	.	TRBJ2-1	TRBV7-8	ASSLIRPPVNEQF
12	.	TRBJ2-3	TRBV5-6	ASSPAGSTDTRY
14	.	TRBJ1-1	TRBV4-3	ASSQNYDGLNTEAF
15	.	TRBJ2-3	TRBV4-1	ASSPKTGTLGTDTQY
12	.	TRBJ1-2	TRBV4-1	ASSQTQGLYGYT
11	TRBD1	TRBJ1-2	TRBV10-3	ASNGQANYGYT
15	.	TRBJ1-4	TRBV4-3	ASSQVGRGPFEEKLF
12	.	TRBJ2-3	TRBV10-3	AIGSGTGFDTQY
15	.	TRBJ2-1	TRBV15	ATSRKDVGLMLETQF
12	.	TRBJ1-4	TRBV6-5	ASSYSITDQKLF
11	.	TRBJ1-6	TRBV30	AWGRGGYSPLH
11	.	TRBJ2-7	TRBV29-1	SVEPRGGHEQY
14	TRBD1	TRBJ2-5	TRBV7-2	ASSLRARGSGETQY
13	.	TRBJ2-1	TRBV6-2/TRBV6-3	ASSYGGTESDEQF
11	.	TRBJ1-5	TRBV24-1	ATSVGPNQPQH